The clone carrying this TCR beta chain is a singleton in its sample. TCRdb re-derived calls from the 5' RACE reads in MiXCR, one entry per CDR3 protein. The sample lists just over 14,000 distinct CDR3 sequences; approximately 11% were seen once. V was pared by 0 bases and J by 6 bases, with 8 bases between. The CDR3 runs 13 residues. CDR1 and CDR2 (germline): LGHDT, YNNKEL (reference sequence). Time point meaning: sample taken at primary tumor resection. Tumor, nontumor lung or frozen PBMC supplied whole RNA, sequenced without sorting. This sample was included in a study of spatial heterogeneity in lung cancer.

The sequence derives from a female donor with early-stage non-small cell lung cancer. Here the sequenced sample was PBMCs, taken at surgery. V gene TRBV3-1 combines with J gene TRBJ1-1; no definite D call. CDR3 sequence: CASSQEGRPEAFF. The CDR3 region has the DNA TGTGCCAGCAGCCAAGAGGGCAGACCTGAAGCTTTCTTT.